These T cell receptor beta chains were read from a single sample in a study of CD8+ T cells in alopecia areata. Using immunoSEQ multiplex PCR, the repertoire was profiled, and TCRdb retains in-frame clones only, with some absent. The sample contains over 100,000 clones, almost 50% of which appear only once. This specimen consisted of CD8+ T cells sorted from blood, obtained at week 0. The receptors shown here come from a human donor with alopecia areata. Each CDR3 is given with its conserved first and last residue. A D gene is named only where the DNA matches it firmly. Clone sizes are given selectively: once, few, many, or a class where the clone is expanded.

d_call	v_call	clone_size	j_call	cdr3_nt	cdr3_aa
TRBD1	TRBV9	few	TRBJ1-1	TGTGCCAGCAGCGAACGGGGACAGTATATGAACACTGAAGCTTTCTTT	CASSERGQYMNTEAFF
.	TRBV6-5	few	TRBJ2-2	TGTGCCACCGAACCTTATAACACCGGGGAGCTGTTTTTT	CATEPYNTGELFF
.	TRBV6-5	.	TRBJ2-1	TGTGCCAGCACCGACTCCTACAATGAGCAGTTCTTC	CASTDSYNEQFF
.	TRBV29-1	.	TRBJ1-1	TGCAGCGTTGTCAGGGATACTGAAGCTTTCTTT	CSVVRDTEAFF
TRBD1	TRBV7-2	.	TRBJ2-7	TGTGCCAGCAGCCCGGGGACAGACTACGAGCAGTACTTC	CASSPGTDYEQYF
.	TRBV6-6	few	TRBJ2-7	TGTGCCAGCAGTTACTCGACCGGGGGCTACGAGCAGTACTTC	CASSYSTGGYEQYF
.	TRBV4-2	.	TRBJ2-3	TGTGCCAGCAGCCAAAGACTGTCACTCACAGATACGCAGTATTTT	CASSQRLSLTDTQYF
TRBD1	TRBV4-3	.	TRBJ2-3	TGCGCCAGCAGCCCGGACAGGAGCACAGATACGCAGTATTTT	CASSPDRSTDTQYF
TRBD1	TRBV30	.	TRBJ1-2	TGTGCCTGGGATGAGGGGGCGGATGGCTACACCTTC	CAWDEGADGYTF
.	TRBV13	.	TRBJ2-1	TGTGCCAGCAGCTTAGGAGGGGACACTGAGCAGTTCTTC	CASSLGGDTEQFF
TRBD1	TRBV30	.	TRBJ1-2	TGTGCCTGGAGTGTACTCGAACCACAGGGGGCTGGTGGCTACACCTTC	CAWSVLEPQGAGGYTF